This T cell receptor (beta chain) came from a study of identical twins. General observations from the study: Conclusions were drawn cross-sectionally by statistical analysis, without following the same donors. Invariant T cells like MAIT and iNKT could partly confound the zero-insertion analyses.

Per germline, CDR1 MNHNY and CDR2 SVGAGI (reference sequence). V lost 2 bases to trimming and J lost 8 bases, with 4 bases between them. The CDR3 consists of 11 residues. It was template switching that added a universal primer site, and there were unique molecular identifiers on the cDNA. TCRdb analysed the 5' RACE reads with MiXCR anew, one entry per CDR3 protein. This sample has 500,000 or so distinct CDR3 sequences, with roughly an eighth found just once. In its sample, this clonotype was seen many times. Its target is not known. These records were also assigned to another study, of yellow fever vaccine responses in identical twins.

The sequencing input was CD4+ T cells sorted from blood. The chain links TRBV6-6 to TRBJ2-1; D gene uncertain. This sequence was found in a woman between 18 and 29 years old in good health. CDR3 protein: CASSYGDEQFF. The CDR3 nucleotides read TGTGCCAGCAGTTACGGCGATGAGCAGTTCTTC.